This TCR beta chain derives from a study of T-cell reconstitution after alpha-beta-depleted transplantation in children. Unique molecular identifiers tagged the TCRbeta library. TCRdb passed the PCR reads through MiXCR, listing each CDR3 protein once. Of about a million distinct CDR3 sequences in the sample, about 31% are singletons; the top ten hold 25% to 35%. With respect to this clonotype: Its antigen is undetermined.

Study results and caveats: Some patients owed their high day-60 TCRbeta diversity to surviving recipient T cells and thymic progenitors. Several hundred expanded graft clones reportedly were the source of alpha-beta T cells about two months after transplant. T-cell counts and diversity at one year following transplant were attributed mainly to newly produced T cells.

J was trimmed by 5 bases and V by 2 bases; bases with no gene match: 10. The CDR3 is made up of 19 amino acids. Germline V gene lookup returns CDR1 ENHRY and CDR2 SYGVKD. The clonotype originates from a boy under two years old who had a stem cell transplant for SCID, so the T cells may come from the graft donor. This rearrangement joins TRBV10-3 to TRBJ2-2; 14 positions agree with TRBD2. The specimen was PBMCs, mostly from graft donor cells, collected 360 days after TCRalphabeta/CD19-depleted stem cell transplant. For the CDR3, the DNA is TGTGCCATCAGTGAGACCGGAGGGACTAGCGGGGGTAGGACCGGGGAGCTGTTTTTT. This encodes CAISETGGTSGGRTGELFF.